The 30 T cell receptor beta chains below come from one sample, sequenced in a study of blood T cell repertoires in COVID-19. The assay was immunoSEQ multiplex PCR, and TCRdb's table has in-frame clones only and misses some. There are some 180,000 clones in the sample; 80% occur only once, and about 15% lies in the top ten. Sequenced sample: PBMCs or T cells enriched from blood (not recorded which). These receptors were obtained from a man between 60 and 75 years old who had been exposed to COVID-19.

The rearrangement links TRBV6-5 to TRBJ2-5; TRBD2 matches 8 bases. CDR1 and CDR2 from the germline V gene are MNHEY and SVGAGI. V lost 9 bases to trimming and J lost 0 bases; unmatched junction nucleotides: 6. The CDR3 has 14 amino acids. CDR3 amino acids: CASKTSANQETQYF. In DNA form, the CDR3 reads TGTGCCAGTAAGACTAGCGCTAACCAAGAGACCCAGTACTTC.

In the case of this clone: A junction boundary mismatches the germline segment, possibly from a read error. This chain connects TRBV7-9 to TRBJ2-1; TRBD2 aligns across 8 bases. This CDR3 is 18 amino acids long. Germline CDR1 and CDR2: SEHNR and FQNEAQ (reference sequence). The CDR3 coding sequence is TGTGCCAGCAACTTATGGCCCGGGGGGGGCGGGACGGCCAATGAGCAGTTCTTC. Encoded protein: CASNLWPGGGGTANEQFF.

The CDR3 loop reads CASSETLGVSYTF. Written as DNA, the CDR3 is TGTGCCAGCAGCGAGACTCTAGGGGTCTCCTACACCTTC. The chain recombines TRBV7-8 with TRBJ1-2; D may be TRBD1 (5 bases). The CDR3 is 13 amino acids. Trimming took off 5 bases at V and 10 bases at J, with 17 bases between the two ends. Germline CDR1 reads SGHVS; CDR2 reads FQNEAQ.

The chain couples TRBV7-3 to TRBJ2-7, with TRBD2 matching over 8 bases. The germline gives CDR1 SGHTA, CDR2 FQGTGA. The CDR3 length is 14 residues. Losses at the gene ends were 0 bases for V and 4 bases for J; bases not matched to a gene: 2. The CDR3 here is CASSLTGRDYEQYF. Written as DNA, the CDR3 is TGTGCCAGCAGCTTAACCGGGAGGGATTACGAGCAGTACTTC.

The chain joins TRBV4-3 to TRBJ2-3; the D is unclear. The CDR3 covers 15 residues. The V end was cut by 1 base, the J end by 2 bases, with 10 bases between. The germline V gene has CDR1 LGHNA and CDR2 YSLEER. CDR3 in amino acids: CASSQASEFTDTQYF. The CDR3 bases are TGCGCCAGCAGCCAAGCCAGCGAGTTCACAGATACGCAGTATTTT.

The J gene is TRBJ1-5, the V gene TRBV5-1; TRBD1 might be the D (6 bases). Looked up from germline, CDR1 is SGHRS and CDR2 is YFSETQ. The CDR3 sequence is 16 residues long. V lost 3 bases and J lost 5, with 18 bases in between. CDR3 DNA: TGCGCCAGCAGCTCGTCCTCGGACAGTAAACATCAGCCCCAGCATTTT. This gives the protein CASSSSSDSKHQPQHF.

The V and J genes are TRBV7-8 and TRBJ2-1, with 8 bases matching TRBD2. Germline V gene sequence: CDR1 SGHVS, CDR2 FQNEAQ. The CDR3 is 19 amino acids. J lost 2 bases, V lost 2 bases, and 14 bases had no gene match. Written as DNA, the CDR3 is TGTGCCAGCAGCTTACCGACCGGGGGGGGAGGGCCGACCTACAATGAGCAGTTCTTC. This codes for CASSLPTGGGGPTYNEQFF. Supplemented by reference TRBV7-8 and TRBJ2-1, the full variable domain reads GAGVSQSPRYKVAKRGQDVALRCDPISGHVSLFWYQQALGQGPEFLTYFQNEAQLDKSGLPSDRFFAERPEGSVSTLKIQRTQQEDSAVYLCASSLPTGGGGPTYNEQFFGPGTRLTVL.

V is TRBV5-1 and J is TRBJ2-1; 12 bases agree with TRBD2. From germline, CDR1 is SGHRS and CDR2 YFSETQ. There are 17 residues in the CDR3. V dropped 2 bases and J dropped 3; count of bases not matched to a gene: 6. Here the CDR3 reads CASSFTLTSGSYNEQFF. The CDR3 nucleotides read TGCGCCAGCAGCTTCACCTTGACTAGCGGGAGCTACAATGAGCAGTTCTTC.

The chain is built from TRBV7-2 and TRBJ2-7; 12 nucleotides agree with TRBD2. Germline trimming cut 5 bases from V and 0 bases from J; bases unmatched to any gene: 2. Looked up from germline, CDR1 is SGHTA and CDR2 is FQGNSA. This CDR3 comprises 15 residues. The CDR3 coding sequence is TGTGCCAGCAGCCCGACTAGCGGGAGCTCCTACGAGCAGTACTTC. It is translated as CASSPTSGSSYEQYF.

This sequence joins TRBV3-1 (or the pseudogene TRBV3-2) and TRBJ2-7; 8 nucleotides align to TRBD2. After removal of 1 base from V and 6 bases from J, the junction contained 8 bases not matched to a gene. CDR1 LGHDT and CDR2 YNNKEL come from the germline V gene (reference sequence). CDR3 length equals 15 residues. CDR3 sequence reads: CASSQASAGAAEQYF. The CDR3 nucleotides read TGTGCCAGCAGCCAAGCTTCAGCGGGAGCCGCCGAGCAGTACTTC.

The J gene is TRBJ2-1, the V gene TRBV19; 7 bases are shared with TRBD1. V trimming: 9 bases; J trimming: 3 bases; junction bases outside the gene matches: 5. The CDR3 length is 13 residues. CDR1 and CDR2 (germline): LNHDA, SQIVND (reference sequence). CDR3 amino acids: CASTGTDYNEQFF. The CDR3 nucleotides read TGTGCCAGCACCGGGACAGACTACAATGAGCAGTTCTTC.

The chain recombines TRBV19 with TRBJ1-5; 12 nucleotides align to TRBD1. The germline gives CDR1 LNHDA, CDR2 SQIVND (reference sequence). After removal of 9 bases from V and 2 bases from J, the junction contained 11 bases not matched to a gene. This CDR3 contains 17 residues. The CDR3 protein is CASRGTGGSWGNQPQHF. CDR3 DNA: TGTGCCAGCAGGGGGACAGGGGGCTCGTGGGGCAATCAGCCCCAGCATTTT.

The chain recombines TRBV5-1 with TRBJ1-1; D ambiguous. This CDR3 has 14 residues. Germline V gene lookup returns CDR1 SGHRS and CDR2 YFSETQ. Trimming left V 0 bases short and J 3 bases short, with 9 bases between. The CDR3 region is CASSLDGVDTEAFF. The CDR3 nucleotides read TGCGCCAGCAGCTTGGACGGGGTCGACACTGAAGCTTTCTTT. Based on the CDR3 plus reference TRBV5-1 and TRBJ1-1, the full variable domain is KAGVTQTPRYLIKTRGQQVTLSCSPISGHRSVSWYQQTPGQGLQFLFEYFSETQRNKGNFPGRFSGRQFSNSRSEMNVSTLELGDSALYLCASSLDGVDTEAFFGQGTRLTVV.

CDR3 amino acids: CASSESGRIGTEAFF. In DNA form, the CDR3 reads TGTGCCAGCAGTGAATCCGGCAGGATTGGGACTGAAGCTTTCTTT. The chain employs TRBV2 and TRBJ1-1; D unresolved. Looked up from germline, CDR1 is SNHLY and CDR2 is FYNNEI. V shed 2 bases and J shed 5 bases, with 15 bases lying between them. The CDR3 totals 15 residues. The full variable domain, in which reference TRBV2 and TRBJ1-1 provide the parts outside the CDR3, is EPEVTQTPSHQVTQMGQEVILRCVPISNHLYFYWYRQILGQKVEFLVSFYNNEISEKSEIFDDQFSVERPDGSNFTLKIRSTKLEDSAMYFCASSESGRIGTEAFFGQGTRLTVV.

This chain links TRBV6-4 with TRBJ2-2; TRBD2 matches 8 bases. The J segment lost 4 bases and the V segment lost 2 bases, leaving 0 bases of the junction unmatched. Germline CDR1 is MRHNA and CDR2 is SNTAGT. The CDR3 totals 14 residues. CDR3 protein: CASSDGTSTGELFF. For the CDR3, the DNA is TGTGCCAGCAGTGACGGGACTAGCACCGGGGAGCTGTTTTTT.

The rearrangement joins TRBV27 to TRBJ2-7; D is unresolved. The CDR3 runs to 18 residues. Trimming removed 0 bases from V and 3 bases from J, with 21 bases in between. CDR1 is MNHEY, CDR2 SMNVEV, per germline (reference sequence). The CDR3 nucleotides are TGTGCCAGCAGTTTATCGAAGATGAGGTCTTCGGATAACTACGAGCAGTACTTC. Translation: CASSLSKMRSSDNYEQYF.

This clone has ten or more counts. The chain recombines TRBV5-6 with TRBJ1-4; 9 bases are shared with TRBD1. The germline V gene has CDR1 SGHDT and CDR2 YYEEEE. This CDR3 is built from 15 residues. The V segment lost 4 bases and the J segment 7 bases; nucleotides outside the gene matches: 8. The CDR3 reads CASSQPGQGSEKLFF. The DNA for the CDR3 is TGTGCCAGCAGCCAGCCGGGACAGGGTAGTGAAAAACTGTTTTTT.

The chain recombines TRBV30 with TRBJ2-3; TRBD1 matches 11 bases. Per germline, CDR1 GTSNPN and CDR2 SVGIG (reference sequence). There are 15 residues in the CDR3. V gave up 8 bases and J gave up 3 bases; unmatched junction bases: 10. The CDR3 spells CALNRDRGFTDTQYF. In DNA, the CDR3 is TGTGCCCTAAATCGGGACAGGGGGTTTACAGATACGCAGTATTTT.

This clone has more than one count but fewer than ten. The chain uses TRBV9 and TRBJ1-6, with D unclear. Germline CDR1 is SGDLS and CDR2 is YYNGEE. The V end lost 3 bases, the J end lost 0 bases, and 7 bases lay between the germline ends. The CDR3 is 15 residues long. The CDR3 reads CASSGPSSYNSPLHF. CDR3 coding DNA: TGTGCCAGCAGCGGCCCGAGCTCCTATAATTCACCCCTCCACTTT. Looking up the rest from reference TRBV9 and TRBJ1-6 gives the full variable domain: DSGVTQTPKHLITATGQRVTLRCSPRSGDLSVYWYQQSLDQGLQFLIQYYNGEERAKGNILERFSAQQFPDLHSELNLSSLELGDSALYFCASSGPSSYNSPLHFGNGTRLTVT.

The chain combines TRBV4-2 with TRBJ1-5; a weak D match, TRBD1 (5 bases). Looked up from germline, CDR1 is LGHNA and CDR2 is YNFKEQ. Trimming cost V 1 base and J 7 bases, with 17 bases left between them. This CDR3 is built from 16 residues. The CDR3 sequence is CASSQVSVGGVQPQHF. DNA for the CDR3: TGTGCCAGCAGCCAAGTCTCGGTGGGAGGGGTCCAGCCCCAGCATTTT.

This rearrangement joins TRBV9 to TRBJ2-5; D is ambiguous. V dropped 3 bases and J dropped 5 bases, with 14 bases sitting between them. Germline CDR1 and CDR2: SGDLS and YYNGEE. There are 14 residues in the CDR3. The CDR3 nucleotides read TGTGCCAGCAGCGAGAGGCTGGCCCGCGAGACCCAGTACTTC. Amino acid sequence: CASSERLARETQYF.

The chain has TRBV6-5 and TRBJ2-2, with D perhaps matching TRBD2 (6 bases). Germline V gene lookup returns CDR1 MNHEY and CDR2 SVGAGI. The CDR3 consists of 14 residues. V lost 6 bases, J lost 7 bases, and 15 bases lay in between. DNA of the CDR3: TGTGCCAGCAGCTCCGTGGGACTTCTCGGGGAGCTGTTTTTT. Translation: CASSSVGLLGELFF.

The CDR3 DNA follows: TGTGCCAGTACCCAGGGGAGCAGGGGCAATCAGCCCCAGCATTTT. It specifies CASTQGSRGNQPQHF. This rearrangement joins TRBV19 to TRBJ1-5; tentatively, D is TRBD1 (6 bases). V shed 7 bases and J shed 2 bases, with 15 bases lying between them. The CDR3 is 15 residues long. The V gene's germline CDR1 is LNHDA and CDR2 SQIVND (reference sequence).

This chain uses TRBV5-4 with TRBJ2-7; 12 nucleotides agree with TRBD2. The CDR3 consists of 18 residues. V was clipped by 4 bases and J by 0 bases; unmatched bases: 11. Germline CDR1 reads SGHNT; CDR2 reads YYREEE (reference sequence). The CDR3: CASSPGLAGLGSSYEQYF. The CDR3 coding sequence is TGTGCCAGCAGCCCTGGACTAGCGGGACTGGGGAGCTCCTACGAGCAGTACTTC.

This clone has a count of ten or more. The chain recombines TRBV27 with TRBJ2-2; D is possibly TRBD1 (5 bases). Germline lookup yields CDR1 MNHEY and CDR2 SMNVEV (reference sequence). This CDR3 is built from 17 residues. Trimming removed 3 bases at V and 1 base at J, with 15 bases between. CDR3 coding DNA: TGTGCCAGCAGTTTTGAAAAGAGACAGCAGAACACCGGGGAGCTGTTTTTT. Protein sequence: CASSFEKRQQNTGELFF.

The chain has TRBV27 and TRBJ1-2; no firm D call. Germline CDR1 is MNHEY and CDR2 is SMNVEV (reference sequence). This CDR3 has 16 amino acids. The V end was cut by 6 bases, the J end by 0 bases, with 17 bases between. The CDR3 region has the DNA TGTGCCAGCAGCCTAACACCCCCGCGGGCTAACTATGGCTACACCTTC. Protein sequence: CASSLTPPRANYGYTF.

V usage is TRBV28 and J usage is TRBJ2-3, with 12 bases aligning to TRBD1. Germline CDR1 MDHEN, CDR2 SYDVKM. The CDR3 has 16 amino acids. V shed 5 bases, J shed 4 bases, and the junction held 7 bases outside the gene matches. The chain's CDR3 is CASSTPGQGAADTQYF. CDR3 DNA sequence: TGTGCCAGCAGTACCCCGGGACAGGGGGCTGCAGATACGCAGTATTTT.

The J gene is TRBJ2-2, the V gene TRBV7-2; no firm D call. The length of the CDR3 is 14 residues. CDR1 and CDR2 from the germline V gene are SGHTA and FQGNSA. The V end was cut by 2 bases, the J end by 2 bases, with 6 bases between. The CDR3 DNA sequence: TGTGCCAGCAGCTTACTTATAAACACCGGGGAGCTGTTTTTT. It is translated as CASSLLINTGELFF. Based on the CDR3 plus reference TRBV7-2 and TRBJ2-2, the full variable domain is GAGVSQSPSNKVTEKGKDVELRCDPISGHTALYWYRQSLGQGLEFLIYFQGNSAPDKSGLPSDRFSAERTGGSVSTLTIQRTQQEDSAVYLCASSLLINTGELFFGEGSRLTVL.

This clone was recorded a few times. The genes are TRBV10-1 and TRBJ2-3; D might be TRBD2 (5 bases). V was trimmed by 2 bases and J by 8 bases, leaving 14 bases between them. The CDR3 is 14 residues long. Germline lookup yields CDR1 WNHNN and CDR2 SYGVQD (reference sequence). The CDR3 DNA follows: TGCGCCAGCAGTGAGGGGTCTCGGGCGGGTACGCAGTATTTT. Residues: CASSEGSRAGTQYF.

The J gene is TRBJ1-2, the V gene TRBV6-1, with 9 bases lining up with TRBD1. The CDR3 loop spans 17 amino acids. The germline V gene encodes CDR1 MNHNS and CDR2 SASEGT. Unmatched junction bases numbered 9, after V lost 0 bases and J lost 4 bases. CDR3 residues: CASSEALLGQGVYGYTF. The CDR3 DNA is TGTGCCAGCAGTGAAGCGCTTCTGGGACAGGGTGTCTATGGCTACACCTTC.